Below, 8 T cell receptor beta chains from the same sample are listed, as sequenced in a study of blood T cell repertoires in COVID-19. Assay: immunoSEQ multiplex PCR; the TCRdb copy retains only in-frame clones and omits some. The sample has 250,000 to 300,000 clones; approximately 86% are singletons. The sequenced sample consisted of peripheral blood. All receptors derive from an older woman with COVID-19, enrolled during active disease.

The J gene is TRBJ2-1, the V gene TRBV6-5, with 9 bases lining up with TRBD2. V lost 7 bases and J lost 6; bases outside the gene matches: 10. Germline loops: CDR1 MNHEY, CDR2 SVGAGI. The CDR3 loop spans 15 amino acids. This CDR3 is CASKTPRTSANEQFF. The DNA for the CDR3 is TGTGCCAGCAAAACACCCCGGACTAGCGCCAATGAGCAGTTCTTC.

V is TRBV4-1 and J is TRBJ2-3; 8 positions match TRBD2. V was pared by 5 bases and J by 2 bases, with 12 bases of the junction left unmatched. The CDR3 extends over 17 amino acids. Germline V gene sequence: CDR1 MGHRA, CDR2 YSYEKL. CDR3 region: CASSTPPGREATDTQYF. DNA for the CDR3: TGCGCCAGCAGCACTCCCCCCGGGCGGGAGGCCACAGATACGCAGTATTTT.

This chain connects TRBV12-3 or TRBV12-4 to TRBJ1-2; D remains unclear. The CDR3 covers 11 residues. The ends were cut back, 6 bases at V and 8 bases at J, with 10 bases in the middle. DNA of the CDR3: TGTGCCAGCAGGTTGGGCCTAGGCTACACCTTC. This codes for CASRLGLGYTF.

This sequence joins TRBV19 and TRBJ2-3; 14 nucleotides agree with TRBD2. CDR1 LNHDA and CDR2 SQIVND come from the germline V gene (reference sequence). V trimming: 5 bases; J trimming: 5 bases; junction bases outside the gene matches: 6. This CDR3 is 16 amino acids long. The CDR3 DNA follows: TGTGCCAGTAGTTCTCCCGGACTAGCGGGAGGAGATACGCAGTATTTT. Protein product: CASSSPGLAGGDTQYF.

DNA for the CDR3: TGTGCCTGGAGTGCTCGGACAGGGTACAATGAGCAGTTCTTC. It yields the protein CAWSARTGYNEQFF. This rearrangement joins TRBV30 to TRBJ2-1; TRBD1 agrees at 8 bases. After removal of 1 base from V and 4 bases from J, the junction contained 3 bases not matched to a gene. The CDR3 consists of 14 residues. Germline CDR1 GTSNPN, CDR2 SVGIG (reference sequence).

CDR3 region: CASRETGVGGNQPQHF. The CDR3 DNA follows: TGTGCCAGCAGGGAGACAGGGGTGGGCGGCAATCAGCCCCAGCATTTT. The genes are TRBV28 and TRBJ1-5, with 8 positions matching TRBD1. CDR1 is MDHEN, CDR2 SYDVKM, per germline. V was clipped by 6 bases and J by 2 bases; unmatched bases: 9. The CDR3 consists of 16 residues.

About this clone itself: Since a much larger clone is just one base distant, this may be a read error. The gene calls are TRBV12-3 or TRBV12-4 and TRBJ2-7, with D possibly matching TRBD2 (5 bases). V was clipped by 6 bases and J by 2 bases, with 8 bases between them. The CDR3 runs 12 residues. CDR3 amino acids: CASSTGTYEQYF. The CDR3 DNA follows: TGTGCCAGCAGCACCGGGACCTACGAGCAGTACTTC.

This clone was detected once. The V call is TRBV3-1 (or the pseudogene TRBV3-2), the J call TRBJ2-2; 12 positions agree with TRBD1. The CDR3 consists of 19 residues. Looked up from germline, CDR1 is LGHDT and CDR2 is YNNKEL (reference sequence). The junction had 14 bases not matched to a gene; V was cut back by 3 bases and J by 6 bases. CDR3 bases: TGTGCCAGCAGCCAGAGCGGGGGGACAGGGGGCCCTATTGCCGGGGAGCTGTTTTTT. This translates into CASSQSGGTGGPIAGELFF.